The source of this T cell receptor beta chain is a study of T-cell reconstitution after alpha-beta-depleted transplantation in children. Study outcomes and limitations: About two months after transplant, alpha-beta T cells reportedly came from several hundred expanded graft clones. The main origin of T-cell counts and diversity one year after transplant was newly produced T cells.

V lost 1 base, J lost 6 bases, and 3 bases lay in between. Germline V CDR1 and CDR2: MGHRA, YSYEKL. The CDR3 extends over 12 amino acids. Unique molecular identifiers were built into the TCRbeta library. TCRdb reanalysed the PCR reads using MiXCR and keeps one entry per CDR3 protein. The repertoire holds hundreds of thousands of distinct CDR3 sequences, with about a sixth as singletons. A word on this clonotype: The antigen is not known.

The gene calls are TRBV4-1 and TRBJ2-2; D unresolved. Sample: PBMCs, mostly from graft donor cells, taken 360 days after TCRalphabeta/CD19-depleted stem cell transplant. The receptor was isolated from a male patient between 2 and 10 years old who had a stem cell transplant for acute lymphoblastic leukemia, so the T cells may come from the graft donor. The CDR3, as DNA: TGCGCCAGCAGCCAAGCCGCCGGGGAGCTGTTTTTT. This encodes CASSQAAGELFF.